This T cell receptor (beta chain) was recovered during a study of response to subunit inactivated influenza vaccine. The table lists this clonotype with a few counts. The germline V gene encodes CDR1 SGDLS and CDR2 YYNGEE. The CDR3 sequence is 16 residues long. With 4 bases removed from V and 0 bases from J, the gap between germline ends came to 13 bases. TCRdb re-analysed the RT-PCR reads in MiXCR, keeping a single row per CDR3 protein. The table lists 500,000 to 550,000 distinct CDR3 sequences, less than 7.5% of them singletons, with under 15% in the top ten. This sequence originates from a man between 45 and 75 years old who received an inactivated influenza vaccine. Here the sequenced sample was PBMCs from blood, taken around 2 years after vaccination. The chain couples TRBV9 to TRBJ2-2, with a possible D match to TRBD2 (6 bases). CDR3 coding DNA: TGTGCCAGCAGCCCTCCGGGACTCTCGAACACCGGGGAGCTGTTTTTT. The encoded protein is CASSPPGLSNTGELFF.